The clone carrying this T cell receptor beta chain has a count of ten or more. Its antigen is not identified. TCRdb analysed the PCR reads with MiXCR anew, one entry per CDR3 protein. The table records about 86,000 distinct CDR3 sequences, about 23% of them present only once. The CDR3 is made up of 11 amino acids. Trimming cost V 4 bases and J 5 bases, with 6 bases left between them. From germline, CDR1 is MNHEY and CDR2 SMNVEV (reference sequence). This record belongs to a study of molecular identifiers for immune sequencing clone quantification. Whole-study results and caveats: Over 97% of effector molecules, yet under 1% of naive-cell molecules, were held by clones above 20 RNA copies.

The chain links TRBV27 to TRBJ2-7, with a possible D match to TRBD1 (6 bases). Material: naive CD8+ T cells from blood, with Jurkat cell RNA spiked in. As for subset: FACS-sorted CD8+CD4-CCR7+CD45RA+ naive T cells. This sequence was found in a human donor in good health. Some libraries in this study had Jurkat cell RNA spiked in. In DNA, the CDR3 is TGTGCCAGCAGTTGGGGGCACGAGCAGTACTTC. The encoded protein is CASSWGHEQYF.